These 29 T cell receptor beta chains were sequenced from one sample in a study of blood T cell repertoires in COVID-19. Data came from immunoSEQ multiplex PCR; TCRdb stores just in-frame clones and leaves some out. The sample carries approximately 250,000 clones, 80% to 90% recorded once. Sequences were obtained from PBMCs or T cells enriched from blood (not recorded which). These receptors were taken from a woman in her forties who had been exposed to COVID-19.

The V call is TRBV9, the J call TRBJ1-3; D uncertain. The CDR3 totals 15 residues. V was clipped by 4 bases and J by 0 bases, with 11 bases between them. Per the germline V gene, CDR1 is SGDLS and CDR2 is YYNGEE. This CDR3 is CASSSRAYSGNTIYF. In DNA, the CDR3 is TGTGCCAGCAGCTCGAGGGCTTACTCTGGAAACACCATATATTTT.

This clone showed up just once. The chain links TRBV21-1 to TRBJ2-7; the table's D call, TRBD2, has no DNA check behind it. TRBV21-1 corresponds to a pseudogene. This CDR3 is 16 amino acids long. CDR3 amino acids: CASSAPSSPSGTEQYV. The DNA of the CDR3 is TGTGCCAGCAGCGCCCCTTCGAGTCCTAGCGGGACCGAGCAGTACGTC.

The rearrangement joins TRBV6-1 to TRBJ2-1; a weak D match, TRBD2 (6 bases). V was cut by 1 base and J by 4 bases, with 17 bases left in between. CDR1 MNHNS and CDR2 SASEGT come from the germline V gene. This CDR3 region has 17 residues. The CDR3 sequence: CASSEGVGRRDYNEQFF. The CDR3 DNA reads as TGTGCCAGCAGTGAAGGGGTAGGGAGGCGAGATTACAATGAGCAGTTCTTC.

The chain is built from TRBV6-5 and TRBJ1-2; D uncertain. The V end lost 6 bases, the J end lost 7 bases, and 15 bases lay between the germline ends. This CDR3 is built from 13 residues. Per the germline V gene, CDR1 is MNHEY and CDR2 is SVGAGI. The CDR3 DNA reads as TGTGCCAGCAGGACACAGAGGGCTTCTGGCTACACCTTC. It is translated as CASRTQRASGYTF.

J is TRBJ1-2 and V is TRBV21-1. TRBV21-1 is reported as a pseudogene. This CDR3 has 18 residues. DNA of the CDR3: TGTGCCAGCAGCAAAGCAGCTGAACTAACTTGGCAGATCAGCGGCTACACCTTC. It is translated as CASSKAAELTWQISGYTF.

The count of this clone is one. The CDR3 region has the DNA TGCGCCAGCAGCTTGGTTCCAGACTCCTACGAGCAGTACTTC. Translating it yields CASSLVPDSYEQYF. This chain links TRBV5-1 with TRBJ2-7; D call uncertain. The CDR3 contains 14 residues. CDR1 and CDR2 (germline): SGHRS, YFSETQ. The germline V and J ends were trimmed by 0 bases and 0 bases, with 7 bases remaining between them.

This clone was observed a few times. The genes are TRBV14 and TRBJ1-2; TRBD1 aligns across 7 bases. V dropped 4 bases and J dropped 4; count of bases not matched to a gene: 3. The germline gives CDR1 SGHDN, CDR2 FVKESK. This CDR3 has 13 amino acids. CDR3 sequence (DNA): TGTGCCAGCAGCCTGGGACAGACCTATGGCTACACCTTC. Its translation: CASSLGQTYGYTF. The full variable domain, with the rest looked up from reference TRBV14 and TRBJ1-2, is EAGVTQFPSHSVIEKGQTVTLRCDPISGHDNLYWYRRVMGKEIKFLLHFVKESKQDESGMPNNRFLAERTGGTYSTLKVQPAELEDSGVYFCASSLGQTYGYTFGSGTRLTVV.

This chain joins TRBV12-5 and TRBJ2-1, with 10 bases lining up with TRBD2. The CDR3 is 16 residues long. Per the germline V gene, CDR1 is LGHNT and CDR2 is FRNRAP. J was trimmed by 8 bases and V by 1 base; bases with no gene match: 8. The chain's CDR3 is CASGLGPGLALDEQFF. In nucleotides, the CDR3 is TGTGCTAGTGGTTTGGGACCGGGACTAGCGTTGGATGAGCAGTTCTTC.

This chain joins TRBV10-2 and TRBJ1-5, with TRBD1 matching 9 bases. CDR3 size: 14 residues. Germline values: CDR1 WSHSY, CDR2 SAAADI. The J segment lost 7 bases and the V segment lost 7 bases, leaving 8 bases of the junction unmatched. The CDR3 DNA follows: TGCGCCAGCAATACACAGGGGGCAGGCCAGCCCCAGCATTTT. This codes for CASNTQGAGQPQHF.

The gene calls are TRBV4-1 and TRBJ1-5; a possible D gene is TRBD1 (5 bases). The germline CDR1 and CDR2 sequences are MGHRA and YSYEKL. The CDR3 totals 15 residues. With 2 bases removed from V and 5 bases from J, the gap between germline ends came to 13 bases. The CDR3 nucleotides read TGCGCCAGCAGCCAACACACCCGGGGGGATCAGCCCCAGCATTTT. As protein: CASSQHTRGDQPQHF.

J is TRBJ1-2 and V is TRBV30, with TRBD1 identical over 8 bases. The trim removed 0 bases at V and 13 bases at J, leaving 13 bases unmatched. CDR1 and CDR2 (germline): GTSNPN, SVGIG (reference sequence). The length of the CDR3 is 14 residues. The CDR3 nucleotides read TGTGCCTGGAGTGTACTCGGACAGGGCCCAGGGAGCACCTTC. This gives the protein CAWSVLGQGPGSTF.

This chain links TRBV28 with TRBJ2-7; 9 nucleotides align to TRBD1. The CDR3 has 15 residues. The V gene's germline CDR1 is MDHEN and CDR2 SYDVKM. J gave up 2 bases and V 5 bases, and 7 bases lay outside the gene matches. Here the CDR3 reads CASSSRDRDTYEQYF. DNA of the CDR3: TGTGCCAGCAGTAGTCGGGACAGGGATACCTACGAGCAGTACTTC.

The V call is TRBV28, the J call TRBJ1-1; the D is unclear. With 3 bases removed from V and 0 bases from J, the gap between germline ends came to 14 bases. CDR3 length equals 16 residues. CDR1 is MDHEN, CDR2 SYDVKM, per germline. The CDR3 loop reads CASSLGGWRMNTEAFF. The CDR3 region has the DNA TGTGCCAGCAGTTTGGGAGGGTGGCGGATGAACACTGAAGCTTTCTTT.

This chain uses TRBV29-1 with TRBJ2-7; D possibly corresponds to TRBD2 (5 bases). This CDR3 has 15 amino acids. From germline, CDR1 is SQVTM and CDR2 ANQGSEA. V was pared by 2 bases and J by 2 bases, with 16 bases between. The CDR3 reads CSVEYAGRKTYEQYF. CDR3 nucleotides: TGCAGCGTTGAATACGCGGGCCGGAAGACCTACGAGCAGTACTTC.

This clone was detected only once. The CDR3 spells CATSSLGGINEQFF. Written as DNA, the CDR3 is TGTGCCACCAGTTCTTTAGGGGGAATCAATGAGCAGTTCTTC. This sequence joins TRBV24-1 and TRBJ2-1, with D possibly being TRBD1 (6 bases). The ends were cut back, 6 bases at V and 6 bases at J, with 14 bases in the middle. Germline assignment: CDR1 KGHDR and CDR2 SFDVKD. The CDR3 covers 14 residues.

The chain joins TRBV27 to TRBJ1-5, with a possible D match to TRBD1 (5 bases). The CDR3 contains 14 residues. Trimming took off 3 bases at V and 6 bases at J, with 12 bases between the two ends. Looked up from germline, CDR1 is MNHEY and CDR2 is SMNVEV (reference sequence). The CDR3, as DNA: TGTGCCAGCAGTTTTCGGGGGGTAGGTCAGCCCCAGCATTTT. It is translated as CASSFRGVGQPQHF.

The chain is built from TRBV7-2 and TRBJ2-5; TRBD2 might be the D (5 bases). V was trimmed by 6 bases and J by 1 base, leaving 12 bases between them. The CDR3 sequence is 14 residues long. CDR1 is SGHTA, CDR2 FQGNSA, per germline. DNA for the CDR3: TGTGCCAGCAGTAAGACTATGACCCAAGAGACCCAGTACTTC. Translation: CASSKTMTQETQYF.

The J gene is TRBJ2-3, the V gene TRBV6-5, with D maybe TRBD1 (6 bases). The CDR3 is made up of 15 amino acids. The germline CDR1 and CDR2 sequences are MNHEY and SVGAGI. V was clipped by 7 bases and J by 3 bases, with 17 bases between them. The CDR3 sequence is CASNRRGTGTDTQYF. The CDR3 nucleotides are TGTGCCAGCAACCGCAGGGGCACGGGGACAGATACGCAGTATTTT.

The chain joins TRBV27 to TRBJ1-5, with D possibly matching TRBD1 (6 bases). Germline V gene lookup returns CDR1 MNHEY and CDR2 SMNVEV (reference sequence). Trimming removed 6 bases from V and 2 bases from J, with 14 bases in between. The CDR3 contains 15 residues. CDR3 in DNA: TGTGCCAGCAGAAAATACAGGGACGGCAATCAGCCCCAGCATTTT. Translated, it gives CASRKYRDGNQPQHF.

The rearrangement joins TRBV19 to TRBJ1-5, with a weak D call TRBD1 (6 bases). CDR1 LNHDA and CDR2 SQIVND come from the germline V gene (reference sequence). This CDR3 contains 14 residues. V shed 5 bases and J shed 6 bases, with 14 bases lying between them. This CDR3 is CASSEQGTSQPQHF. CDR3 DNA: TGTGCCAGTAGTGAACAGGGCACGAGTCAGCCCCAGCATTTT.

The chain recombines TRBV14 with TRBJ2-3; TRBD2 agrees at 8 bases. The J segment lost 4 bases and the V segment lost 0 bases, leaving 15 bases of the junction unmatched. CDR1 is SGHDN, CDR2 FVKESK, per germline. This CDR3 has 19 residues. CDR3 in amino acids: CASSQEVLAAAPQADTQYF. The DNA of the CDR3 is TGTGCCAGCAGCCAAGAAGTACTAGCGGCCGCACCTCAAGCAGATACGCAGTATTTT.

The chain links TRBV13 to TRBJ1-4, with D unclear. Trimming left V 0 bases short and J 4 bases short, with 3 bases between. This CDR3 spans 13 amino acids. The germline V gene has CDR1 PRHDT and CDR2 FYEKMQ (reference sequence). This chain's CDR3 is CASSLGYNEKLFF. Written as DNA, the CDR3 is TGTGCCAGCAGCTTAGGGTATAATGAAAAACTGTTTTTT.

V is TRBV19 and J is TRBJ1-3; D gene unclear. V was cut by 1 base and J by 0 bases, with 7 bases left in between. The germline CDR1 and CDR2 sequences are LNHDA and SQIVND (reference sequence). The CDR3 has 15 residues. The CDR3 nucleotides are TGTGCCAGTAGTATAGCTACGAGCTCTGGAAACACCATATATTTT. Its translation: CASSIATSSGNTIYF.

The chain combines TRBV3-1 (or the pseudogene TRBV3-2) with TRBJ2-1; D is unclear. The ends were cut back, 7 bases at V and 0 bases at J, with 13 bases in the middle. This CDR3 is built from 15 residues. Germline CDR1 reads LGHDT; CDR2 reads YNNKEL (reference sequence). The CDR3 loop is CASTVSFSSYNEQFF. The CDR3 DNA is TGTGCCAGCACCGTTAGTTTTAGCTCCTACAATGAGCAGTTCTTC.

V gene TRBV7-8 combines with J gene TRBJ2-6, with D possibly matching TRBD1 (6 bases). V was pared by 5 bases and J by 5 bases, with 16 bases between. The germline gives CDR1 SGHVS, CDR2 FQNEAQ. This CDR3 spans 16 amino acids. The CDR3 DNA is TGTGCCAGCAGCGGGTACAGGGTCCCTCGGGCCAACGTCCTGACTTTC. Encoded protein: CASSGYRVPRANVLTF.

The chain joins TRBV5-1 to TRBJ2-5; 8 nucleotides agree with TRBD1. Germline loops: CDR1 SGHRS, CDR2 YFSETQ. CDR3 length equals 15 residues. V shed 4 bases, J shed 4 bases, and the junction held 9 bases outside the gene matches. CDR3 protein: CASSVPDRVPETQYF. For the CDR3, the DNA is TGCGCCAGCAGCGTTCCGGACAGGGTACCAGAGACCCAGTACTTC.

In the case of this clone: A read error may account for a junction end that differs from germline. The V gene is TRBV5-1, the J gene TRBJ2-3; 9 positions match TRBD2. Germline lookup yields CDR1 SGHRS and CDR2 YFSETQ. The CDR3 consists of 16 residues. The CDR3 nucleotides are TGTGCCAGCAGCTTGGGCGTAGCGGGAGTTACAGATACGCAGTATTTT. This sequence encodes CASSLGVAGVTDTQYF.

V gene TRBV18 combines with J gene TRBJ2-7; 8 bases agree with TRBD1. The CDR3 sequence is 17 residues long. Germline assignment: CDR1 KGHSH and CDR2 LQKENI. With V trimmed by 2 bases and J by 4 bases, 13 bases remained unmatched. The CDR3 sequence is CASSPRLPGTGVYEQYF. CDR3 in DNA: TGTGCCAGCTCACCAAGACTCCCCGGGACAGGAGTATACGAGCAGTACTTC.

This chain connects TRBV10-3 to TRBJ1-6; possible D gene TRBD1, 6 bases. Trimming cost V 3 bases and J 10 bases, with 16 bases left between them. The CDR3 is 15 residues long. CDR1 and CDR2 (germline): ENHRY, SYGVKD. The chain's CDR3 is CAISETTGWRSPLHF. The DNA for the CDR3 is TGTGCCATCAGTGAAACAACAGGGTGGCGGTCACCCCTCCACTTT.